Each of the 28 T cell receptor beta chains below was sequenced from the same sample in a study of blood T cell repertoires in COVID-19. Profiling relied on immunoSEQ multiplex PCR, and the TCRdb table lists in-frame clones only, not all of them. Of 160,000 or so clones listed, approximately 88% are singletons. Input material: PBMCs or T cells enriched from blood (not recorded which). The receptors here all came from a woman aged 45-59 years who had recovered from COVID-19.

This rearrangement joins TRBV30 to TRBJ2-7; D perhaps matches TRBD1 (6 bases). In germline, CDR1 is GTSNPN, CDR2 SVGIG (reference sequence). V lost 4 bases and J 5 bases, leaving 12 bases between the germline ends. The CDR3 is 12 residues long. This CDR3 reads CAWKTGQHEQYF. The CDR3, as DNA: TGTGCCTGGAAAACAGGGCAACACGAGCAGTACTTC.

The chain carries TRBV7-2 and TRBJ1-2; 7 nucleotides agree with TRBD1. Trimming at V came to 5 bases and at J to 4 bases, leaving 7 bases not matched to a gene. The CDR3 length is 14 residues. Germline V lookup: CDR1 SGHTA, CDR2 FQGNSA. The DNA for the CDR3 is TGTGCCAGCAGCAACTACAGGGGCACCTATGGCTACACCTTC. Protein sequence: CASSNYRGTYGYTF.

The chain recombines TRBV15 with TRBJ2-2; 8 bases match TRBD2. J was trimmed by 4 bases and V by 1 base; bases with no gene match: 2. The CDR3 runs 15 residues. Germline values: CDR1 LNHNV, CDR2 YYDKDF (reference sequence). The CDR3 sequence is CATSRAGGPTGELFF. Here the CDR3 DNA reads TGTGCCACCAGCAGAGCGGGGGGGCCCACCGGGGAGCTGTTTTTT. The full variable domain, its missing parts supplied by reference TRBV15 and TRBJ2-2, is DAMVIQNPRYQVTQFGKPVTLSCSQTLNHNVMYWYQQKSSQAPKLLFHYYDKDFNNEADTPDNFQSRRPNTSFCFLDIRSPGLGDTAMYLCATSRAGGPTGELFFGEGSRLTVL.

J is TRBJ1-1 and V is TRBV27; D gene ambiguous. The germline CDR1 and CDR2 sequences are MNHEY and SMNVEV (reference sequence). This CDR3 is 13 amino acids long. V was pared by 3 bases and J by 1 base, with 6 bases between. The CDR3 sequence is CASSFPGNTEAFF. For the CDR3, the DNA is TGTGCCAGCAGTTTCCCCGGGAACACTGAAGCTTTCTTT.

In its sample, this clone was seen once. The genes are TRBV2 and TRBJ2-2; D may be TRBD1 (6 bases). CDR1 SNHLY and CDR2 FYNNEI come from the germline V gene. The CDR3 is 16 amino acids. Trimming left V 3 bases short and J 1 base short, with 12 bases between. Here the CDR3 DNA reads TGTGCCAGCAGTGATCGTGGGACACTGAACACCGGGGAGCTGTTTTTT. It translates to CASSDRGTLNTGELFF.

The V call is TRBV6-2 or TRBV6-3, the J call TRBJ2-3, with a tentative D call TRBD2 (6 bases). The CDR3 has 16 residues. Germline-derived CDR1 and CDR2 are MNHEY and SVGEGT. Trimming took 6 bases from V and 2 from J, leaving 18 bases between them. CDR3 in DNA: TGTGCCAGCAGCGCCGGGACTCTATCCACCACAGATACGCAGTATTTT. Protein sequence: CASSAGTLSTTDTQYF.

The chain recombines TRBV30 with TRBJ1-1, with TRBD1 matching over 9 bases. The CDR3 runs to 13 residues. J gave up 5 bases and V 6 bases, and 7 bases lay outside the gene matches. Germline V gives CDR1 GTSNPN, CDR2 SVGIG (reference sequence). For the CDR3, the DNA is TGTGCCTGCGCACAGGGGGCGATTACTGAAGCTTTCTTT. It encodes CACAQGAITEAFF.

The chain is built from TRBV7-3 and TRBJ1-2; tentative D call: TRBD1 (6 bases). The CDR3 is 14 residues long. The V gene's germline CDR1 is SGHTA and CDR2 FQGTGA. V lost 4 bases and J lost 5, with 14 bases in between. CDR3 nucleotide sequence: TGTGCCAGCAGCTCGCCGGGACAAACATATGGCTACACCTTC. It codes for CASSSPGQTYGYTF.

V usage is TRBV7-2 and J usage is TRBJ2-3; 12 bases are a match to TRBD2. Germline CDR1 reads SGHTA; CDR2 reads FQGNSA. Unmatched junction bases numbered 14, after V lost 5 bases and J lost 5 bases. CDR3 length: 18 amino acids. CDR3 bases: TGTGCCAGCAGCCTTATACCTCTAGCGGGGGGGCTCAGAGATACGCAGTATTTT. Protein: CASSLIPLAGGLRDTQYF.

This chain uses TRBV30 with TRBJ2-5; 11 bases are shared with TRBD2. Germline V CDR1 and CDR2: GTSNPN, SVGIG (reference sequence). This CDR3 contains 13 residues. J was trimmed by 5 bases and V by 8 bases; bases with no gene match: 7. The CDR3 coding sequence is TGTGCCCAATCTAGCGGGGGGAGGGAGACCCAGTACTTC. Translated, it gives CAQSSGGRETQYF.

This rearrangement joins TRBV11-2 to TRBJ1-5; TRBD1 matches at 8 bases. The V segment lost 5 bases and the J segment 4 bases; nucleotides outside the gene matches: 4. This CDR3 is built from 14 residues. Germline V gene lookup returns CDR1 SGHAT and CDR2 FQNNGV. The CDR3 loop reads CASSPGQGNQPQHF. In nucleotides, the CDR3 is TGTGCCAGCAGCCCCGGACAGGGAAATCAGCCCCAGCATTTT.

The V and J genes are TRBV29-1 and TRBJ1-1, with D maybe TRBD1 (6 bases). This CDR3 contains 14 residues. Trimming removed 6 bases at V and 0 bases at J, with 14 bases between. Germline CDR1 SQVTM, CDR2 ANQGSEA. CDR3 coding DNA: TGCAGCGTATACAGGGACCTAATGAACACTGAAGCTTTCTTT. Translated, it gives CSVYRDLMNTEAFF.

This clone was recorded a few times. V is TRBV9 and J is TRBJ2-2; a weak D match, TRBD2 (6 bases). Per germline, CDR1 SGDLS and CDR2 YYNGEE. The germline V and J ends were trimmed by 2 bases and 4 bases, with 12 bases remaining between them. The CDR3 is made up of 15 amino acids. CDR3 bases: TGTGCCAGCAGCGTTTCGGGGGTTGGCACCGGGGAGCTGTTTTTT. Translation gives CASSVSGVGTGELFF.

This sequence joins TRBV30 and TRBJ1-2; 8 nucleotides align to TRBD1. The V gene end was trimmed by 1 base and the J gene end by 0 bases; junction bases not matched to a gene: 7. Germline V lookup: CDR1 GTSNPN, CDR2 SVGIG (reference sequence). This CDR3 contains 16 residues. CDR3 DNA: TGTGCCTGGAGTGAGAAAGGACAGGGCCCTAACTATGGCTACACCTTC. It encodes CAWSEKGQGPNYGYTF.

The chain has TRBV5-5 and TRBJ2-7, with TRBD1 matching over 7 bases. V was pared by 2 bases and J by 3 bases, with 2 bases of the junction left unmatched. Germline loops: CDR1 SGHKS, CDR2 YYEKEE (reference sequence). CDR3 size: 13 residues. Here the CDR3 reads CASSLWDSYEQYF. DNA for the CDR3: TGTGCCAGCAGCTTATGGGACAGCTACGAGCAGTACTTC.

The chain carries TRBV5-1 and TRBJ2-7; TRBD1 agrees at 8 bases. The CDR3 sequence is 14 residues long. The germline CDR1 and CDR2 sequences are SGHRS and YFSETQ. The ends lost 4 bases at V and 2 bases at J; junction bases unmatched: 5. The CDR3 loop is CASSPGQVTYEQYF. The DNA of the CDR3 is TGCGCCAGCAGCCCGGGACAGGTTACCTACGAGCAGTACTTC. Drawing the rest from reference TRBV5-1 and TRBJ2-7, the complete variable domain is KAGVTQTPRYLIKTRGQQVTLSCSPISGHRSVSWYQQTPGQGLQFLFEYFSETQRNKGNFPGRFSGRQFSNSRSEMNVSTLELGDSALYLCASSPGQVTYEQYFGPGTRLTVT.

V and J are TRBV7-2 and TRBJ1-3, with D hard to call. Germline V lookup: CDR1 SGHTA, CDR2 FQGNSA. Trimming removed 1 base at V and 0 bases at J, with 16 bases between. The CDR3 length is 18 residues. Here the CDR3 reads CASSLGTDTRFSGNTIYF. CDR3 bases: TGTGCCAGCAGCTTAGGTACCGATACGAGGTTCTCTGGAAACACCATATATTTT.

As regards this clone: This sample includes further DNA sequences coding for the same CDR3. The rearrangement uses TRBV5-6 and TRBJ1-2, with TRBD1 identical over 10 bases. The CDR3 length is 13 residues. The germline V gene encodes CDR1 SGHDT and CDR2 YYEEEE. J lost 8 bases, V lost 2 bases, and 3 bases had no gene match. CDR3 DNA sequence: TGTGCCAGCAGCTTAGACAGGGGGCGAGGCTACACCTTC. It is translated as CASSLDRGRGYTF.

Written as DNA, the CDR3 is TGCGCCAGCAGCCAAGGACAGGGTTTCTCTGGGGCCAACGTCCTGACTTTC. Its protein product is CASSQGQGFSGANVLTF. The chain links TRBV4-3 to TRBJ2-6, with 7 bases that match TRBD1. V gave up 1 base and J gave up 0 bases; unmatched junction bases: 3. Germline-derived CDR1 and CDR2 are LGHNA and YSLEER. The CDR3 is 17 residues long.

The chain carries TRBV15 and TRBJ1-2; 9 positions agree with TRBD1. The CDR3 runs to 15 residues. From germline, CDR1 is LNHNV and CDR2 YYDKDF (reference sequence). Germline trimming cut 4 bases from V and 5 bases from J; bases unmatched to any gene: 8. The CDR3 loop is CATSKTGGAIYGYTF. The DNA for the CDR3 is TGTGCCACCAGCAAAACAGGGGGCGCGATTTATGGCTACACCTTC.

V gene TRBV4-2 combines with J gene TRBJ2-5; the match to TRBD2 covers 8 bases. In germline, CDR1 is LGHNA, CDR2 YNFKEQ. With V trimmed by 1 base and J by 0 bases, 4 bases remained unmatched. The CDR3 covers 16 residues. The CDR3 DNA sequence: TGTGCCAGCAGCCAAGGTAGTAGCGGGAACCAAGAGACCCAGTACTTC. This translates into CASSQGSSGNQETQYF.

In its sample, this clone was seen once. The chain carries TRBV7-6 and TRBJ2-5; 9 bases match TRBD2. J lost 1 base, V lost 5 bases, and 8 bases had no gene match. Germline values: CDR1 SGHVS, CDR2 FNYEAQ. This CDR3 has 16 amino acids. Here the CDR3 DNA reads TGTGCCAGCAGCATGATGGGAGCGGGGGGCCAAGAGACCCAGTACTTC. It is translated as CASSMMGAGGQETQYF.

The J gene is TRBJ2-2, the V gene TRBV9; 13 bases align to TRBD2. CDR3 length: 19 amino acids. The trim removed 4 bases at V and 3 bases at J, leaving 12 bases unmatched. Germline CDR1 SGDLS, CDR2 YYNGEE. CDR3: CASSPLARTSGGDTGELFF. As DNA, the CDR3 is TGTGCCAGCAGCCCCCTCGCTCGAACTAGCGGGGGGGACACCGGGGAGCTGTTTTTT.

The chain carries TRBV18 and TRBJ1-2, with D possibly matching TRBD1 (6 bases). Deletions cut 6 bases from V and 4 bases from J, with 12 bases between. The CDR3 totals 13 residues. Germline V lookup: CDR1 KGHSH, CDR2 LQKENI. For the CDR3, the DNA is TGTGCCAGCTCCCCGAGGGGGAGCTATGGCTACACCTTC. Protein product: CASSPRGSYGYTF.

The chain combines TRBV7-2 with TRBJ1-2, with TRBD1 matching 7 bases. The CDR3 consists of 15 residues. The germline V gene encodes CDR1 SGHTA and CDR2 FQGNSA. With 1 base clipped from V and 1 base from J, the junction kept 3 bases outside the gene matches. The chain's CDR3 is CASSLGGTVNYGYTF. CDR3 nucleotides: TGTGCCAGCAGCTTAGGTGGGACAGTTAACTATGGCTACACCTTC.

The chain carries TRBV29-1 and TRBJ1-2; 7 bases are a match to TRBD1. CDR3 size: 13 residues. CDR1 is SQVTM and CDR2 is ANQGSEA in the germline V gene. J gave up 7 bases and V 8 bases, and 13 bases lay outside the gene matches. The DNA for the CDR3 is TGCAGCACAGGAGACAGGGTTTTGTCTGGCTACACCTTC. Translating gives CSTGDRVLSGYTF. Full variable domain (rest looked up from reference TRBV29-1 and TRBJ1-2): SAVISQKPSRDICQRGTSLTIQCQVDSQVTMMFWYRQQPGQSLTLIATANQGSEATYESGFVIDKFPISRPNLTFSTLTVSNMSPEDSSIYLCSTGDRVLSGYTFGSGTRLTVV.

The chain uses TRBV5-1 and TRBJ1-1, with 8 bases fitting TRBD1. The trim removed 4 bases at V and 3 bases at J, leaving 5 bases unmatched. Germline CDR1 reads SGHRS; CDR2 reads YFSETQ. The CDR3 runs to 14 residues. The CDR3 nucleotides read TGCGCCAGCAGCCCTGCAGGGGGCGACACTGAAGCTTTCTTT. Protein product: CASSPAGGDTEAFF.

The CDR3 spells CASRSERDRTYHYTF. CDR3 nucleotide sequence: TGCGCCAGCAGGTCGGAGCGGGACAGGACCTACCACTACACCTTC. This chain connects TRBV10-2 to TRBJ1-2; 8 positions match TRBD1. The germline gives CDR1 WSHSY, CDR2 SAAADI. The CDR3 totals 15 residues. V lost 6 bases and J lost 10; bases outside the gene matches: 16.